Shown below are 25 T cell receptor beta chains from a single sample sequenced in a study of beta chain features in type 1 diabetes. Notes on the study in general: When Type 1 diabetes patients were examined, their TCRB CDR3s proved moderately but significantly shorter in all four CD4+ subsets.

The antigens of these receptors remain unknown. Sequenced material consisted of expressed TCRB transcripts (all of the isolated RNA was reverse transcribed). Data came from immunoSEQ multiplex PCR; TCRdb stores just in-frame clones and leaves some out. This table holds around 250,000 clones, 13% to 15% found once. Sequences were obtained from naive CD4+ T cells from blood. The receptors shown here come from a man aged 25-40 years with type 1 diabetes.

The table lists this clone with a few counts. The chain recombines TRBV5-1 with TRBJ2-5, with D possibly TRBD2 on 6 matching bases. From germline, CDR1 is SGHRS and CDR2 YFSETQ. This CDR3 is built from 19 residues. The V and J ends lost 1 base and 5 bases respectively, with 27 bases between them. The CDR3 loop reads CASSLPGRQRWEDPETQYF. In DNA, the CDR3 is TGCGCCAGCAGCTTGCCGGGTAGACAGAGATGGGAGGATCCGGAGACCCAGTACTTC.

This clone has more than one count but fewer than ten. The chain couples TRBV30 to TRBJ2-4; 7 nucleotides line up with TRBD1. Germline CDR1 GTSNPN, CDR2 SVGIG (reference sequence). CDR3 length equals 13 residues. J lost 6 bases, V lost 5 bases, and 7 bases had no gene match. The CDR3, as DNA: TGTGCCTGGGCACCCTGGGACAGAAACATTCAGTACTTC. Translated: CAWAPWDRNIQYF.

This clone was detected a few times. The chain recombines TRBV5-6 with TRBJ2-1; 10 nucleotides line up with TRBD1. Trimming took 3 bases from V and 6 from J; bases not matched to a gene: 12. There are 17 residues in the CDR3. Germline V gene lookup returns CDR1 SGHDT and CDR2 YYEEEE. The CDR3 bases are TGTGCCAGCAGCTCCGAAGGTTGGACAGGGGGACTCAATGAGCAGTTCTTC. Translation gives CASSSEGWTGGLNEQFF.

This clone has more than one count but fewer than ten. The chain uses TRBV16 and TRBJ2-3; no clear D gene. The CDR3 runs 15 residues. Trimming stripped 1 base from V and 2 bases from J, with 10 bases between. CDR1 is KGHSY and CDR2 is FQNENV in the germline V gene. CDR3 nucleotides: TGTGCCAGCAGCCAATTGGAACAGAACACAGATACGCAGTATTTT. Protein: CASSQLEQNTDTQYF.

This clone was seen a few times. V usage is TRBV6-5 and J usage is TRBJ1-3; D possibly corresponds to TRBD1 (5 bases). This CDR3 is built from 15 residues. Germline lookup yields CDR1 MNHEY and CDR2 SVGAGI. Trimming removed 6 bases from V and 0 bases from J, with 12 bases in between. The DNA for the CDR3 is TGTGCCAGCAGGCGGCAGGGCGTCTCTGGAAACACCATATATTTT. It is translated as CASRRQGVSGNTIYF.

This clone was detected a few times. The rearrangement links TRBV6-5 to TRBJ2-5, with 8 bases that match TRBD2. Looked up from germline, CDR1 is MNHEY and CDR2 is SVGAGI. The V gene end was trimmed by 4 bases and the J gene end by 3 bases; junction bases not matched to a gene: 7. The CDR3 extends over 15 amino acids. For the CDR3, the DNA is TGTGCCAGCAGTTCCCCCCCAGCGGGAGAAGAGACCCAGTACTTC. Translating it yields CASSSPPAGEETQYF.

This clone showed up just a few times. This rearrangement joins TRBV29-1 to TRBJ1-2; D not certain. The germline V gene has CDR1 SQVTM and CDR2 ANQGSEA. The CDR3 contains 11 residues. V lost 5 bases and J lost 7, with 11 bases in between. The CDR3 nucleotides are TGCAGCGTTTATGAGAATCCTGGCTACACCTTC. Protein sequence: CSVYENPGYTF.

V usage is TRBV29-1 and J usage is TRBJ1-1; tentative D call: TRBD1 (5 bases). Trimming pared 0 bases from V and 2 bases from J, leaving 10 bases between. Germline V gene sequence: CDR1 SQVTM, CDR2 ANQGSEA. The CDR3 loop spans 14 amino acids. CDR3 region: CSVEEYDSNTEAFF. The DNA for the CDR3 is TGCAGCGTTGAAGAGTACGACAGCAACACTGAAGCTTTCTTT.

The chain employs TRBV10-3 and TRBJ2-7, with D possibly matching TRBD1 (7 bases). The germline CDR1 and CDR2 sequences are ENHRY and SYGVKD. The CDR3 spans 16 residues. V was cut by 3 bases and J by 2 bases, with 17 bases left in between. The CDR3 nucleotides read TGTGCCATCAGTGACACCGACAGGGAGGACACCTACGAGCAGTACTTC. Translation: CAISDTDREDTYEQYF.

This clone was detected a few times. The V gene is TRBV7-2, the J gene TRBJ2-3; 11 bases align to TRBD2. The germline CDR1 and CDR2 sequences are SGHTA and FQGNSA. The length of the CDR3 is 16 residues. Unmatched junction bases numbered 5, after V lost 3 bases and J lost 3 bases. CDR3 amino acids: CASSFYLAGGTDTQYF. CDR3 DNA: TGTGCCAGCAGCTTCTACTTAGCGGGAGGGACAGATACGCAGTATTTT.

This sequence joins TRBV5-5 and TRBJ2-1; D gene unclear. V lost 7 bases and J 1 base, leaving 12 bases between the germline ends. Germline CDR1 reads SGHKS; CDR2 reads YYEKEE (reference sequence). The CDR3 is made up of 14 amino acids. The CDR3 reads CASVLTLSYNEQFF. The CDR3 DNA reads as TGTGCCAGCGTCCTAACCCTGTCCTACAATGAGCAGTTCTTC.

This clone has only a few counts. V and J are TRBV5-1 and TRBJ1-2; no clear D. The CDR3 extends over 15 amino acids. Germline CDR1 reads SGHRS; CDR2 reads YFSETQ. V was cut by 4 bases and J by 7 bases, with 20 bases left in between. The CDR3 DNA reads as TGCGCCAGCAGCACTCAGGCTCAAGGAGGCTCTGGCTACACCTTC. Translated: CASSTQAQGGSGYTF.

This clone was seen more than once but under ten times. CDR3 residues: CASSLRNQPQHF. Here the CDR3 DNA reads TGTGCCAGCAGCCTCCGTAATCAGCCCCAGCATTTT. This rearrangement joins TRBV13 to TRBJ1-5; no definite D call. Looked up from germline, CDR1 is PRHDT and CDR2 is FYEKMQ (reference sequence). This CDR3 has 12 amino acids. Trimming took 5 bases from V and 4 from J, leaving 6 bases between them.

In this sample, this clone turned up a few times. J is TRBJ1-2 and V is TRBV7-9, with D possibly matching TRBD1 (5 bases). CDR3 length: 14 residues. Trimming took 6 bases from V and 1 from J, leaving 12 bases between them. CDR1 is SEHNR, CDR2 FQNEAQ, per germline (reference sequence). The CDR3 spells CASSLPGLNYGYTF. DNA for the CDR3: TGTGCCAGCAGTCTCCCAGGGCTTAACTATGGCTACACCTTC.

The chain combines TRBV5-1 with TRBJ2-1; D gene ambiguous. V was clipped by 7 bases and J by 4 bases, with 6 bases between them. The CDR3 has 11 residues. Germline V gene sequence: CDR1 SGHRS, CDR2 YFSETQ. Here the CDR3 reads CASVSYNEQFF. DNA for the CDR3: TGCGCCAGCGTATCTTACAATGAGCAGTTCTTC.

This clone was seen only a few times. J is TRBJ2-1 and V is TRBV7-2; perhaps TRBD2 as D (6 bases). V shed 2 bases and J shed 8 bases, with 10 bases lying between them. Germline V CDR1 and CDR2: SGHTA, FQGNSA. This CDR3 comprises 13 residues. In DNA form, the CDR3 reads TGTGCCAGCAGCTTAAGTTGGGGGGATGAGCAGTTCTTC. It yields the protein CASSLSWGDEQFF.

This clone was observed a handful of times. This chain uses TRBV6-5 with TRBJ2-2; D gene ambiguous. The germline V gene has CDR1 MNHEY and CDR2 SVGAGI. This CDR3 comprises 15 residues. Trimming removed 3 bases from V and 2 bases from J, with 10 bases in between. The DNA of the CDR3 is TGTGCCAGCAGTTATGATCCGGGTAACACCGGGGAGCTGTTTTTT. It specifies CASSYDPGNTGELFF.

This clone appeared a few times. This chain uses TRBV5-1 with TRBJ2-7; TRBD2 matches at 10 bases. J gave up 2 bases and V 4 bases, and 6 bases lay outside the gene matches. CDR1 SGHRS and CDR2 YFSETQ come from the germline V gene. The CDR3 contains 15 residues. The CDR3: CASSRALAGAYEQYF. DNA for the CDR3: TGCGCCAGCAGCCGCGCTCTAGCGGGAGCCTACGAGCAGTACTTC.

The CDR3 nucleotides read TGCAGTGCTAGAGACCGTTATTTTCAGTTCTTC. Translating gives CSARDRYFQFF. The chain joins TRBV20-1 to TRBJ2-1; D gene uncertain. This CDR3 region has 11 residues. The V gene's germline CDR1 is DFQATT and CDR2 SNEGSKA (reference sequence). Trimming shortened V by 0 bases and J by 13 bases, and 10 bases separated the two germline ends.

The gene calls are TRBV5-1 and TRBJ1-4; 8 bases line up with TRBD1. The CDR3 is made up of 15 amino acids. The V segment lost 4 bases and the J segment 6 bases; nucleotides outside the gene matches: 8. Germline CDR1 reads SGHRS; CDR2 reads YFSETQ. CDR3 nucleotides: TGCGCCAGCAGCCCCCAGGGGGCAAGGGATGAAAAACTGTTTTTT. Encoded protein: CASSPQGARDEKLFF. The full variable domain, in which reference TRBV5-1 and TRBJ1-4 provide the parts outside the CDR3, is KAGVTQTPRYLIKTRGQQVTLSCSPISGHRSVSWYQQTPGQGLQFLFEYFSETQRNKGNFPGRFSGRQFSNSRSEMNVSTLELGDSALYLCASSPQGARDEKLFFGSGTQLSVL.

This clone appeared a few times. The V gene is TRBV28, the J gene TRBJ2-7, with 10 nucleotides matching TRBD2. Trimming at V came to 4 bases and at J to 4 bases, leaving 7 bases not matched to a gene. The CDR3 runs 15 residues. In germline, CDR1 is MDHEN, CDR2 SYDVKM. CDR3 amino acids: CASSSSSGRAYEQYF. CDR3 in DNA: TGTGCCAGCAGTTCATCTAGCGGGAGAGCATACGAGCAGTACTTC.

V gene TRBV2 combines with J gene TRBJ1-1; a weak D match, TRBD1 (5 bases). This CDR3 is 13 amino acids long. Trimming pared 8 bases from V and 3 bases from J, leaving 13 bases between. CDR1 SNHLY and CDR2 FYNNEI come from the germline V gene. The CDR3 DNA sequence: TGTGCCAGCTTGGGGGAGCGGGACACTGAAGCTTTCTTT. Protein sequence: CASLGERDTEAFF.

This chain joins TRBV18 and TRBJ1-1, with 12 bases that match TRBD1. CDR3 length: 17 amino acids. The V and J ends lost 2 bases and 4 bases, in that order; junction bases with no gene match: 8. From germline, CDR1 is KGHSH and CDR2 LQKENI. The chain's CDR3 is CASSPSGTGGAGTEAFF. As DNA, the CDR3 is TGTGCCAGCTCACCATCCGGGACAGGGGGCGCCGGCACTGAAGCTTTCTTT.

The V and J genes are TRBV4-2 and TRBJ2-7; D is unclear. There are 16 residues in the CDR3. V shed 0 bases and J shed 0 bases, with 12 bases lying between them. The germline V gene encodes CDR1 LGHNA and CDR2 YNFKEQ. The CDR3 loop reads CASSQDAVPSSYEQYF. The CDR3 region has the DNA TGTGCCAGCAGCCAAGATGCAGTCCCCAGCTCCTACGAGCAGTACTTC.

This clone has more than one count but fewer than ten. This chain connects TRBV7-9 to TRBJ1-1, with 8 bases aligning to TRBD1. Germline-derived CDR1 and CDR2 are SEHNR and FQNEAQ (reference sequence). The CDR3 runs to 15 residues. V was pared by 1 base and J by 0 bases, with 1 base of the junction left unmatched. The CDR3: CASSLEDRVNTEAFF. The CDR3 bases are TGTGCCAGCAGCTTAGAGGACAGGGTGAACACTGAAGCTTTCTTT.